The clone carrying this T cell receptor (beta chain) has a single count. Measured with immunoSEQ multiplex PCR; TCRdb has only the in-frame clones, and not every one. The sample consists of over 7,500 clones, about 80% of them appearing once. This sample was taken from a study of T cell repertoires in ileal Crohn's disease. CDR3 size: 16 residues. V gave up 4 bases and J gave up 2 bases, with 15 bases separating them. Germline values: CDR1 MNHEY, CDR2 SVGAGI. This sequence joins TRBV6-5 and TRBJ1-3; D is ambiguous. The TCR originated in an adult with Crohn's disease. The sequencing input was ileal tissue. CDR3 nucleotides: TGTGCCAGCAGTTTGGAGAACCGGGGAGCTGGAAACACCATATATTTT. It is translated as CASSLENRGAGNTIYF.